The TCR beta chain described here comes from a study of CD8 T cells in ankylosing spondylitis. Notes on the study in general: Reportedly, matched ankylosing spondylitis synovial fluid was significantly enriched for disease-linked clones. Disease-linked clones were CD8+ and relatively rare in peripheral blood. Seven to nine highly homologous variants formed a TCR beta motif that appeared characteristic of ankylosing spondylitis blood.

Making the TCR beta libraries involved quantitative 5'-RACE with molecular barcodes. TCRdb used MiXCR to reprocess the 5' RACE reads, holding one entry per CDR3 protein. Of approximately 250,000 distinct CDR3 sequences in the sample, approximately 8.4% were seen once. This clonotype was recorded many times. What it binds is unknown. CDR1 and CDR2 (germline): LGHNT, FRNRAP. The CDR3 is 12 amino acids. Trimming removed 5 bases from V and 8 bases from J, with 12 bases in between. The chain recombines TRBV12-5 with TRBJ1-2, with D unclear. The clonotype comes from a female donor with ankylosing spondylitis or in good health (not recorded which). Sequenced: blood, either unsorted or a sorted T cell fraction (not recorded which). The CDR3 loop reads CASGHSGKGYTF. The CDR3 nucleotides are TGTGCTAGTGGTCACTCGGGGAAAGGCTACACCTTC.